The present T cell receptor (beta chain) was sequenced within a study of cytomegalovirus exposure and HLA in healthy donors (dated by TCRdb to about 2017). Background on the whole study: In an earlier analysis of 587 of the donors, 276 Gb of sequence data and 100 million or so unique TCR beta sequences from about 179 million T cells were reported. Approximately 300 gigabases of sequencing data and around 80 million unique TCR sequences made up an early release that covered over 550 HLA-typed donors. The genetic ancestry cluster associated with self-reported Caucasian donors included 65% to 90% of the roughly 360 genotyped donors. The study was designed to test whether signatures of past pathogen exposure could be identified by cataloging public T cell receptors. The T cell repertoires of about 700 subjects were profiled by immunosequencing and related to cytomegalovirus serostatus. Along with the approximately 620-subject first cohort, a separate validation cohort of about 110 different subjects was used. The study combined high-throughput TCR immunosequencing, statistical association of individual TCRs with disease status, and machine learning to predict cytomegalovirus infection status. To study patterns of TCR occurrence, a later analysis re-analyzed previously published TCR beta repertoires from 650 to 750 donors and added high-resolution HLA genotyping. The later analysis used no new phenotypic data to find candidate immune exposures, relying instead on TCR beta sequences and their occurrence across donors. An earlier analysis of around 540 of the donors applied high-throughput TCR beta sequencing to assess whether each TCR beta V gene segment acted as functional or pseudogenic. Alongside the repertoire data, information on donor age, sex, ethnicity and CMV serostatus was compiled. A later genetic analysis took genome-wide SNP genotypes for about 55% of the 666 donors and used that subset as a discovery cohort. All discovery cohort repertoires had been generated on a single sequencing platform. HLA typing covered class I and class II loci at four-digit resolution. Typing coverage differed by locus: A, B, C, DRB1 and DQB1 were typed in about 620-640 donors, DQA1 in 500 to 550, DPA1 in 606, and DPB1 in just under 490. About five DR-DQ haplotypes were handled as single units for association and clustering, since linkage in the cohort was strong. On average, about 200,000 unique TCR beta nucleotide sequences were sequenced per donor among 398 genotyped donors of the cohort, with 15% to 20% of those sequences being non-productive.

In the case of this clone: Its target antigen remains unknown. Base qualities are not recorded, but no much larger clone differs from it by a single base.

The cohort consisted of approximately 670 healthy bone marrow donors. At the time of sampling, every cohort member was nominally healthy, though immune exposures that went unrecorded were likely present. The donor tested CMV seronegative and was one of the 352 seronegative cohort members. Each donor provided a peripheral blood sample, and peripheral blood mononuclear cells were used for TCR beta sequencing. Genomic DNA extraction from the blood cell samples was performed with the Qiagen DNeasy Blood Extraction Kit. V sheds 0 bases and J sheds 3 bases, leaving 10 bases between their ends. The CDR3 runs 14 residues from the cysteine to the phenylalanine. Only CDR3 DNA remains: 42 bases, in frame from the first base. CDR1 and CDR2 are drawn from the germline V gene: SGHRS, YFSETQ. Library creation used the immunoSEQ multiplex PCR assay. The multiplex PCR relied on a mix of 60 forward primers for TCR Vbeta segments and 13 reverse primers for TCR Jbeta segments. A multiplex PCR assay on genomic DNA amplified the CDR3 region of rearranged TCR beta genes. Amplified TCR beta libraries were sequenced as 87-base-pair reads on the Illumina HiSeq System. Concerning the study's data processing: A later analysis tallied roughly 78 million unique TCR beta chains across the 666 repertoires, and about 12 million of those chains were shared by two or more donors. Raw reads were error-corrected and collapsed into unique sequences by a nearest-neighbor algorithm in which closely related sequences were merged to remove PCR and sequencing errors. V, D and J gene segments were assigned by aligning CDR3 sequences to IMGT reference sequences. For a sequence to be retained, a match of at least six nucleotides to both a V gene segment and a J gene segment was required. A rearrangement counted as productive if the CDR3 had no stop codons and remained in frame with V and J, and every other rearrangement counted as non-productive. CDR3 was defined by IMGT convention, running from the second conserved V-encoded cysteine to the conserved J-encoded phenylalanine. In an earlier analysis of 587 of the donors, sequences lacking an unambiguous match to a single V gene segment were excluded. An earlier analysis of approximately 590 of the donors called V segments functional above 56.7% productive rearrangements and segregating when the between-donor standard deviation exceeded 5%. A statistical classification framework was built to diagnose cytomegalovirus status from the catalog of TCR beta chain sequences. A later analysis assigned V and J genes by comparing TCR nucleotide sequences with IMGT/GENE-DB human TR gene sequences. The TCRdist pipeline was used in a later analysis to assign CDR3 sequences and most-parsimonious VDJ recombination scenarios. In a later analysis, each TCR beta chain was defined by its CDR3 amino acid sequence together with its V-gene family, and reads lacking a unique V-gene family were excluded. A later analysis removed 500 to 600 highly shared, low-generation-probability nucleotide sequences to deal with suspected cross-contamination and a sequencing artifact. For each public chain, a later analysis derived a clonal expansion index from normalized ranks of inferred template counts within each repertoire. A later analysis computed generation probabilities with a VDJ recombination model fitted to out-of-frame rearrangements, and checked the results against IGoR. A later analysis scored TCR-TCR, TCR-HLA and TCR-CMV co-occurrence with hypergeometric tests, applying a repertoire-size bias correction to TCR pairs. A later analysis estimated false discovery rates by permuting HLA or CMV assignments 20 times. A later analysis grouped co-occurring TCRs with DBSCAN, adding TCRdist sequence similarity when clustering within HLA-allele-positive subsets. For co-occurrence clustering, repertoires with fewer than 30,000 or more than 120,000 public chains were excluded, along with five repertoires with anomalous nucleotide sharing. In TCRdb, the immuneACCESS table is reduced to in-frame sequences with V and J assigned. These tables do not hold every clone; where another copy was compared, an unresolved V gene accounts for under half, and the others remain unexplained. V, J and clone size derive from that table, while D and trimming were established from the DNA sequence. Present in this sample are some 170,000 clones, approximately 78% of which were seen just once. Under 2% of the sample is in the top ten clones.

Overall study outcomes, separate from this receptor: Compared with the 666-donor mean, donors in an Asian-associated ancestry cluster had fewer N-insertions in productive TCRs, according to a later genetic analysis. The 87-base-pair reads could not distinguish some IMGT-functional V segments, including TRBV6-2 and TRBV6-3, so those segments were excluded. At a false discovery rate of 0.05, a later analysis linked approximately 18,000 TCR beta sequences to specific HLA alleles. It was suggested by the authors that the approach could potentially be generalized to other disease states and immunological phenotypes. The earlier analysis of some 540 of the donors excluded around 17 rarely observed V segments, including chromosome 9 orphons, because counts were too low. Strong co-occurrence of HLA alleles, especially DR and DQ, made assigning TCR associations to individual alleles difficult. Cytomegalovirus status was reported to be diagnosed by the classifier with high specificity and sensitivity in both the original and validation cohorts. For the cohort, immune exposure information was limited to CMV serostatus. In a later analysis, the rate of TCR association differed among HLA loci, with DRB1 alleles having the most associated TCRs and HLA-C alleles having the fewest. A further reported finding was that TCR beta sequences accurately predicted the HLA-A and HLA-B alleles for most subjects in the first cohort. According to a later analysis, most CMV-associated TCR beta chains appeared to be HLA-restricted, and the HLA associations seemed to be driven largely by CMV exposure. A total of 164 TCR beta chains were listed by the study as associated with cytomegalovirus. A group of highly shared sequence variants was considered likely to be a technical artifact of the sequencing pipeline. Correlated functional status among segregating V segments might reflect linkage disequilibrium, but an unknown experimental factor could not be ruled out. HLA typing was unavailable for some donors at each locus, so association tests used only the typed subset. Several of the top co-occurrence clusters appeared to be linked to parvovirus B19, influenza, CMV and Epstein-Barr virus, according to a later analysis. Sequencing depth was assumed to be roughly uniform across donors in the presence/absence analyses, though that assumption may not hold. Most TCR sequences were observed very rarely across donors, whereas some public TCRs were present in many individuals. Only TCR beta chains were sequenced in this cohort, and the absence of alpha or paired-chain data limited detectable features. A few of the identified cytomegalovirus-associated TCR beta chains were confirmed in vitro to be specific for cytomegalovirus antigens. In a later analysis, HLA-associated TCR beta chains showed more clonal expansion and lower generation probabilities than non-associated chains that were equally common. In an earlier analysis of a few hundred of the donors, most TCR beta V segments were observed in productive rearrangements about 87% or about 30% of the time, broadly matching IMGT annotations. V-gene and J-gene trimming of TCR beta chains was associated with a missense DCLRE1C variant in a later genetic analysis, and the association was replicated in an independent cohort.

This sequence uses TRBV5-1 and TRBJ2-7; perhaps TRBD2 is the D gene, with 6 bases matching. The clonotype originates from a young woman in good health and CMV-seronegative. Sequencing used PBMCs. CDR3 protein: CASSLALGGYEQYF. The DNA sequence follows: TGCGCCAGCAGCTTGGCCTTGGGAGGCTACGAGCAGTACTTC.